Shown below are 21 T cell receptor beta chains from a single sample sequenced in a study of type 1 regulatory T cells. From the reads, TCRdb called clonotypes with MiXCR, one entry per CDR3 protein. The sample yields about 59,000 distinct CDR3 sequences, 62% seen once. Their recognized antigens are unknown. The sample comprised cultured non-Tr1 T cells, either the whole culture or a sorted T cell fraction (not recorded which). The receptors originated from a human donor in good health.

This chain uses TRBV7-8 with TRBJ1-1; D uncertain. The germline CDR1 and CDR2 sequences are SGHVS and FQNEAQ. The V and J ends lost 2 bases and 6 bases respectively, with 7 bases between them. The CDR3 spans 12 residues. The CDR3 here is CASSLIGAEAFF. The CDR3 nucleotides are TGTGCCAGCAGCTTAATTGGAGCTGAAGCTTTCTTT.

The chain couples TRBV6-5 to TRBJ2-3; perhaps TRBD1 as D (5 bases). The CDR3 length is 15 residues. Trimming took off 0 bases at V and 4 bases at J, with 11 bases between the two ends. Germline V gene data show CDR1 as MNHEY and CDR2 as SVGAGI. CDR3: CASSYSLGASDTQYF. In DNA form, the CDR3 reads TGTGCCAGCAGTTACTCCCTAGGGGCCTCAGATACGCAGTATTTT.

The V gene is TRBV19, the J gene TRBJ2-1; 9 bases are shared with TRBD2. The CDR3 spans 15 residues. V lost 1 base to trimming and J lost 5 bases; unmatched junction nucleotides: 3. Looked up from germline, CDR1 is LNHDA and CDR2 is SQIVND (reference sequence). The CDR3 nucleotides read TGTGCCAGTAGTATAGGCGCTAGCGGGAACAATGAGCAGTTCTTC. Translation gives CASSIGASGNNEQFF.

This clonotype was detected only a few times. The chain recombines TRBV27 with TRBJ1-6; 9 bases are a match to TRBD1. Germline V gene sequence: CDR1 MNHEY, CDR2 SMNVEV (reference sequence). The V gene end was trimmed by 5 bases and the J gene end by 6 bases; junction bases not matched to a gene: 5. CDR3 size: 15 residues. In DNA, the CDR3 is TGTGCCAGCAGTATTGGGACAGGGACTAATTCACCCCTCCACTTT. Translation: CASSIGTGTNSPLHF.

This clonotype came up a few times. The rearrangement links TRBV6-1 to TRBJ2-4; D ambiguous. This CDR3 region has 14 residues. The V end was cut by 3 bases, the J end by 7 bases, with 13 bases between. Germline lookup yields CDR1 MNHNS and CDR2 SASEGT. The CDR3: CASSEQAGKNIQYF. The CDR3 region has the DNA TGTGCCAGCAGTGAGCAGGCCGGCAAGAACATTCAGTACTTC.

In its sample, this clonotype was seen once. This rearrangement joins TRBV4-1 to TRBJ2-6; possibly TRBD2 for D (6 bases). V lost 0 bases to trimming and J lost 2 bases, with 11 bases between them. The V gene's germline CDR1 is MGHRA and CDR2 YSYEKL. The CDR3 runs to 17 residues. The CDR3 region has the DNA TGCGCCAGCAGCCAAGATGTCTCGGGGGCTGGGGCCAACGTCCTGACTTTC. Translation gives CASSQDVSGAGANVLTF.

The rearrangement joins TRBV19 to TRBJ2-5; D is unresolved. CDR1 is LNHDA, CDR2 SQIVND, per germline (reference sequence). Trimming took off 1 base at V and 2 bases at J, with 5 bases between the two ends. The CDR3 runs to 13 residues. The CDR3 DNA sequence: TGTGCCAGTAGTATAGCCGGACAAGAGACCCAGTACTTC. Its protein is CASSIAGQETQYF.

This chain connects TRBV6-2 or TRBV6-3 to TRBJ2-7; 10 positions match TRBD1. Germline values: CDR1 MNHEY, CDR2 SVGEGT. V trimming: 7 bases; J trimming: 3 bases; junction bases outside the gene matches: 9. This CDR3 has 15 residues. CDR3: CASNRPGQGSYEQYF. The CDR3 nucleotides are TGTGCCAGCAATCGTCCGGGACAGGGGAGCTACGAGCAGTACTTC.

In nucleotides, the CDR3 is TGTGCCAGCGGGGTTACGCAGTATTTT. Translated, it gives CASGVTQYF. The J gene is TRBJ2-3, the V gene TRBV7-9; no firm D call. The CDR3 is 9 amino acids. Looked up from germline, CDR1 is SEHNR and CDR2 is FQNEAQ (reference sequence). V lost 8 bases, J lost 8 bases, and 5 bases lay in between.

The chain is built from TRBV20-1 and TRBJ1-2, with D possibly matching TRBD1 (5 bases). Germline lookup yields CDR1 DFQATT and CDR2 SNEGSKA (reference sequence). The ends were cut back, 3 bases at V and 3 bases at J, with 11 bases in the middle. The CDR3 runs to 13 residues. The CDR3 reads CSASPGGDYGYTF. In nucleotides, the CDR3 is TGCAGTGCTAGCCCCGGGGGAGACTATGGCTACACCTTC.

The rearrangement uses TRBV25-1 and TRBJ1-6; D might be TRBD1 (5 bases). This CDR3 is 13 amino acids long. The V and J ends lost 4 bases and 10 bases respectively, with 11 bases between them. Germline V gene sequence: CDR1 MGHDK, CDR2 SYGVNS. CDR3 loop: CASSAIQGSPLHF. CDR3 in DNA: TGTGCCAGCAGTGCGATCCAGGGATCACCCCTCCACTTT. The full variable domain, its missing parts supplied by reference TRBV25-1 and TRBJ1-6, is EADIYQTPRYLVIGTGKKITLECSQTMGHDKMYWYQQDPGMELHLIHYSYGVNSTEKGDLSSESTVSRIRTEHFPLTLESARPSHTSQYLCASSAIQGSPLHFGNGTRLTVT.

This chain joins TRBV7-8 and TRBJ2-4; D is unclear. The CDR3 loop spans 13 amino acids. The germline gives CDR1 SGHVS, CDR2 FQNEAQ. Trimming pared 5 bases from V and 2 bases from J, leaving 7 bases between. CDR3 nucleotide sequence: TGTGCCAGCAGCACGCGGACCAAAAACATTCAGTACTTC. It encodes CASSTRTKNIQYF. Looking up the rest from reference TRBV7-8 and TRBJ2-4 gives the full variable domain: GAGVSQSPRYKVAKRGQDVALRCDPISGHVSLFWYQQALGQGPEFLTYFQNEAQLDKSGLPSDRFFAERPEGSVSTLKIQRTQQEDSAVYLCASSTRTKNIQYFGAGTRLSVL.

This clonotype counts as medium-sized. The V gene is TRBV6-5, the J gene TRBJ2-2, with 7 bases matching TRBD1. Per germline, CDR1 MNHEY and CDR2 SVGAGI. The junction had 1 base not matched to a gene; V was cut back by 2 bases and J by 4 bases. The CDR3 consists of 14 residues. CDR3 DNA: TGTGCCAGCAGTTACGCAGGGGGCACCGGGGAGCTGTTTTTT. It encodes CASSYAGGTGELFF.

This clonotype was observed a handful of times. The chain combines TRBV5-1 with TRBJ2-5; D may match TRBD1 or TRBD2 (5 bases each). This CDR3 region has 14 residues. V lost 3 bases and J 2 bases, leaving 11 bases between the germline ends. Germline V gene sequence: CDR1 SGHRS, CDR2 YFSETQ. The CDR3 reads CASSWQGDQETQYF. The CDR3 DNA sequence: TGCGCCAGCAGCTGGCAGGGAGATCAAGAGACCCAGTACTTC.

The rearrangement links TRBV24-1 to TRBJ2-5, with D perhaps matching TRBD1 (6 bases). Deletions cut 2 bases from V and 0 bases from J, with 12 bases between. Germline assignment: CDR1 KGHDR and CDR2 SFDVKD. The CDR3 loop spans 16 amino acids. The CDR3 DNA reads TGTGCCACCAGTGATTCGGACGGACAGTACCAAGAGACCCAGTACTTC. Protein sequence: CATSDSDGQYQETQYF.

The V call is TRBV5-5, the J call TRBJ1-1, with 7 bases matching TRBD1. Germline V CDR1 and CDR2: SGHKS, YYEKEE (reference sequence). CDR3 size: 15 residues. Trimming cost V 0 bases and J 4 bases; bases outside gene matches: 6. DNA of the CDR3: TGTGCCAGCAGCTTGGAAGACAGGGTTAGCACTGAAGCTTTCTTT. Translated, it gives CASSLEDRVSTEAFF. Drawing the rest from reference TRBV5-5 and TRBJ1-1, the complete variable domain is DAGVTQSPTHLIKTRGQQVTLRCSPISGHKSVSWYQQVLGQGPQFIFQYYEKEERGRGNFPDRFSARQFPNYSSELNVNALLLGDSALYLCASSLEDRVSTEAFFGQGTRLTVV.

V is TRBV25-1 and J is TRBJ2-6; D could derive from TRBD1 or TRBD2 (6 bases each). Trimming removed 7 bases at V and 0 bases at J, with 16 bases between. This CDR3 region has 17 residues. Germline V gene data show CDR1 as MGHDK and CDR2 as SYGVNS. The CDR3 DNA is TGTGCCAGCACCGAACGGGGGCAGACCTCTGGGGCCAACGTCCTGACTTTC. It translates to CASTERGQTSGANVLTF.

This rearrangement joins TRBV4-2 to TRBJ2-2; 8 bases are a match to TRBD2. After removal of 2 bases from V and 1 base from J, the junction contained 6 bases not matched to a gene. This CDR3 has 17 amino acids. The germline V gene has CDR1 LGHNA and CDR2 YNFKEQ. CDR3 sequence reads: CASSQQRGRENTGELFF. As DNA, the CDR3 is TGTGCCAGCAGCCAACAGCGGGGGCGGGAGAACACCGGGGAGCTGTTTTTT.

This chain links TRBV11-2 with TRBJ1-2; D unresolved. The CDR3 is 13 residues long. Deletions cut 3 bases from V and 8 bases from J, with 13 bases between. Germline values: CDR1 SGHAT, CDR2 FQNNGV. The CDR3 DNA reads TGTGCCAGCAGCTTCGGGCAGGAAAGGGGCTACACCTTC. Translated, it gives CASSFGQERGYTF.

The V and J genes are TRBV5-5 and TRBJ2-3; 7 positions match TRBD2. Trimming at V came to 5 bases and at J to 0 bases, leaving 9 bases not matched to a gene. The CDR3 has 16 residues. Per germline, CDR1 SGHKS and CDR2 YYEKEE (reference sequence). CDR3 region: CASSSTREASTDTQYF. The CDR3 nucleotides are TGTGCCAGCAGTTCTACTCGGGAGGCAAGCACAGATACGCAGTATTTT. The full variable domain, completed using reference TRBV5-5 and TRBJ2-3, is DAGVTQSPTHLIKTRGQQVTLRCSPISGHKSVSWYQQVLGQGPQFIFQYYEKEERGRGNFPDRFSARQFPNYSSELNVNALLLGDSALYLCASSSTREASTDTQYFGPGTRLTVL.

V gene TRBV7-2 combines with J gene TRBJ1-3; no clear D gene. The CDR3 is 15 amino acids. Trimming stripped 2 bases from V and 0 bases from J, with 8 bases between. Germline V gives CDR1 SGHTA, CDR2 FQGNSA. The chain's CDR3 is CASSLFRGSGNTIYF. The CDR3 DNA reads TGTGCCAGCAGCTTATTTCGCGGCTCTGGAAACACCATATATTTT.